The 28 T cell receptor beta chains below were found in one sample sequenced in a study of T cells after yellow fever vaccination. Each CDR3 protein gets one entry after TCRdb re-called the 5' RACE reads with MiXCR. The sample yields more than 95,000 distinct CDR3 sequences, 8% to 10% seen once. This sample comprised CD8+ T cells sorted from PBMCs, obtained on the day of the yellow fever booster vaccination. These receptors were collected from a man aged 18 to 30 who received the YFV17D yellow fever vaccine.

This clonotype has a count of ten or more. V gene TRBV12-3 or TRBV12-4 combines with J gene TRBJ2-2; D is unresolved. The CDR3 length is 15 residues. Trimming pared 6 bases from V and 8 bases from J, leaving 19 bases between. This chain's CDR3 is CASSLGPWGAGELFF. CDR3 DNA: TGTGCCAGCAGCTTGGGCCCTTGGGGTGCGGGGGAGCTGTTTTTT.

The genes are TRBV20-1 and TRBJ1-6; TRBD1 aligns across 7 bases. This CDR3 is built from 15 residues. Germline values: CDR1 DFQATT, CDR2 SNEGSKA (reference sequence). With 4 bases clipped from V and 9 bases from J, the junction kept 12 bases outside the gene matches. This CDR3 reads CSATRQGDSGSPLHF. CDR3 DNA sequence: TGCAGTGCTACTCGACAGGGCGATTCGGGTTCACCCCTCCACTTT.

V usage is TRBV5-1 and J usage is TRBJ2-7; D is unresolved. V was clipped by 3 bases and J by 4 bases, with 20 bases between them. In germline, CDR1 is SGHRS, CDR2 YFSETQ. CDR3 length: 16 residues. The chain's CDR3 is CASSSYGRSFLYEQYV. CDR3 DNA sequence: TGCGCCAGCAGCTCGTACGGACGGAGCTTTCTTTACGAGCAGTACGTC.

The chain links TRBV7-6 to TRBJ2-2, with 8 bases fitting TRBD1. In germline, CDR1 is SGHVS, CDR2 FNYEAQ. This CDR3 spans 15 amino acids. V was pared by 1 base and J by 4 bases, with 2 bases of the junction left unmatched. The CDR3 region has the DNA TGTGCCAGCAGCTTAGACAGGGGGATCACCGGGGAGCTGTTTTTT. Its protein product is CASSLDRGITGELFF.

This chain links TRBV7-2 with TRBJ2-1; D is tentatively TRBD1 or TRBD2 (5 bases each). Trimming removed 6 bases at V and 10 bases at J, with 19 bases between. The CDR3 is 14 residues long. CDR1 is SGHTA and CDR2 is FQGNSA in the germline V gene. CDR3 amino acids: CASRFLTGGYEQFF. As DNA, the CDR3 is TGTGCCAGCAGGTTCCTCACAGGAGGATACGAGCAGTTCTTC.

The sample holds many counts of this clonotype. This chain joins TRBV6-6 and TRBJ1-1; D gene unclear. Germline values: CDR1 MNHNY, CDR2 SVGAGI (reference sequence). V was trimmed by 0 bases and J by 11 bases, leaving 19 bases between them. This CDR3 comprises 15 residues. CDR3 amino acids: CASSYSVGNPTEAFF. The CDR3 DNA follows: TGTGCCAGCAGTTACTCTGTAGGGAACCCAACCGAGGCTTTCTTT.

This rearrangement joins TRBV9 to TRBJ2-3, with D tentatively TRBD2 (6 bases). The CDR3 is made up of 19 amino acids. The V gene lost 0 bases and the J gene lost 0 bases, with 20 bases spanning the gap. Germline CDR1 reads SGDLS; CDR2 reads YYNGEE. The DNA of the CDR3 is TGTGCCAGCAGCGTAGCTTCATCCACCGTGGCGGGGAGCACAGATACGCAGTATTTT. It is translated as CASSVASSTVAGSTDTQYF.

The sample holds a few counts of this clonotype. The V call is TRBV27, the J call TRBJ2-2; TRBD1 matches 7 bases. Germline-derived CDR1 and CDR2 are MNHEY and SMNVEV (reference sequence). Trimming cost V 5 bases and J 3 bases; bases outside gene matches: 3. CDR3 length: 14 residues. In nucleotides, the CDR3 is TGTGCCAGCAGTCCGACAGGGTACACCGGGGAGCTGTTTTTT. Translated: CASSPTGYTGELFF.

This chain uses TRBV12-3 or TRBV12-4 with TRBJ1-2; 9 nucleotides line up with TRBD1. The CDR3 is 14 amino acids. Trimming cost V 6 bases and J 3 bases; bases outside gene matches: 5. The CDR3 here is CASSSGTGHYGYTF. The CDR3, as DNA: TGTGCCAGCAGCTCCGGGACAGGGCACTATGGCTACACCTTC.

This clonotype was seen a handful of times. The chain recombines TRBV6-6 with TRBJ2-2; weak D call: TRBD2 (5 bases). The CDR3 spans 14 residues. V was trimmed by 6 bases and J by 5 bases, leaving 13 bases between them. The germline gives CDR1 MNHNY, CDR2 SVGAGI (reference sequence). The CDR3 nucleotides are TGTGCCAGCAGCGAGGGATGGGCTACCGGGGAGCTGTTTTTT. Translated, it gives CASSEGWATGELFF.

This clonotype came up a few times. With a much larger clone just one base away, this may be a read error. This chain joins TRBV6-4 and TRBJ2-3; no firm D call. There are 13 residues in the CDR3. Trimming shortened V by 2 bases and J by 2 bases, and 5 bases separated the two germline ends. Germline V CDR1 and CDR2: MRHNA, SNTAGT. CDR3 protein: CASSDGPTDTQYF. DNA for the CDR3: TGTGCCAGCAGTGACGGGCCCACAGATACGCAGTATTTT.

This clonotype was seen many times. This chain links TRBV25-1 with TRBJ2-2, with TRBD1 matching over 8 bases. Germline V CDR1 and CDR2: MGHDK, SYGVNS. The CDR3 sequence is 16 residues long. Germline trimming cut 5 bases from V and 3 bases from J; bases unmatched to any gene: 8. This CDR3 is CASSSWTGFDTGELFF. The DNA for the CDR3 is TGTGCCAGCAGTTCGTGGACAGGGTTCGACACCGGGGAGCTGTTTTTT.

This clonotype appeared a few times. The chain joins TRBV12-3 or TRBV12-4 to TRBJ2-5; maybe TRBD1 (5 bases). Trimming removed 5 bases at V and 2 bases at J, with 12 bases between. CDR3 length equals 14 residues. The CDR3 spells CASSHLDSQETQYF. Here the CDR3 DNA reads TGTGCCAGCAGTCATTTAGACAGTCAAGAGACCCAGTACTTC.

This clonotype was detected only a few times. The V call is TRBV7-9, the J call TRBJ2-1; no clear D. CDR1 and CDR2 (germline): SEHNR, FQNEAQ (reference sequence). There are 12 residues in the CDR3. V was pared by 6 bases and J by 7 bases, with 10 bases between. CDR3 coding DNA: TGTGCCAGCAGGTTCGGTTTGAATGAGCAGTTCTTC. The encoded protein is CASRFGLNEQFF.

This clonotype was picked up many times. The V and J genes are TRBV20-1 and TRBJ2-7; 10 nucleotides agree with TRBD1. Trimming cost V 3 bases and J 5 bases; bases outside gene matches: 7. CDR3 length: 14 residues. The germline V gene has CDR1 DFQATT and CDR2 SNEGSKA (reference sequence). Written as DNA, the CDR3 is TGCAGTGCTAGCCTCCCAGACAGGGGGCACGAGCAGTACTTC. Its translation is CSASLPDRGHEQYF.

The V and J genes are TRBV10-1 and TRBJ1-1, with D maybe TRBD1 (5 bases). The V end lost 8 bases, the J end lost 0 bases, and 16 bases lay between the germline ends. The length of the CDR3 is 15 residues. CDR1 is WNHNN and CDR2 is SYGVQD in the germline V gene (reference sequence). For the CDR3, the DNA is TGCGCCAGCTCTCGGGACCCGGGGTTGAACACTGAAGCTTTCTTT. Translated, it gives CASSRDPGLNTEAFF.

The rearrangement links TRBV7-9 to TRBJ2-7; TRBD2 agrees at 9 bases. V dropped 0 bases and J dropped 9; count of bases not matched to a gene: 9. Germline loops: CDR1 SEHNR, CDR2 FQNEAQ (reference sequence). The CDR3 has 15 residues. CDR3 sequence: CASSLAPGGGAGQYF. As DNA, the CDR3 is TGTGCCAGCAGCTTAGCCCCTGGCGGGGGGGCCGGGCAGTACTTC.

The chain employs TRBV30 and TRBJ2-1; D tentatively fits TRBD1 or TRBD2 (5 bases each). There are 13 residues in the CDR3. V gave up 8 bases and J gave up 4 bases, with 15 bases separating them. Germline V gene data show CDR1 as GTSNPN and CDR2 as SVGIG (reference sequence). The CDR3 loop reads CAGTGTGYNEQFF. The CDR3, as DNA: TGTGCCGGGACCGGGACGGGGTACAATGAGCAGTTCTTC. Using reference TRBV30 and TRBJ2-1 for the parts outside the CDR3, the full variable domain is SQTIHQWPATLVQPVGSPLSLECTVEGTSNPNLYWYRQAAGRGLQLLFYSVGIGQISSEVPQNLSASRPQDRQFILSSKKLLLSDSGFYLCAGTGTGYNEQFFGPGTRLTVL.

The V call is TRBV6-5, the J call TRBJ2-4, with 8 nucleotides matching TRBD1. This CDR3 contains 15 residues. Germline CDR1 and CDR2: MNHEY and SVGAGI. V shed 0 bases, J shed 11 bases, and the junction held 9 bases outside the gene matches. CDR3 amino acids: CASSYSSGGPNFQYF. CDR3 coding DNA: TGTGCCAGCAGTTACTCATCAGGGGGCCCGAACTTTCAGTACTTC.

This clonotype was found a few times. The V gene is TRBV11-2, the J gene TRBJ2-5; 7 nucleotides match TRBD2. The CDR3 has 14 amino acids. V shed 5 bases, J shed 5 bases, and the junction held 8 bases outside the gene matches. Looked up from germline, CDR1 is SGHAT and CDR2 is FQNNGV. The CDR3 loop is CASSPMGGRETQYF. The CDR3 nucleotides are TGTGCCAGCAGCCCAATGGGAGGGCGCGAGACCCAGTACTTC.

This rearrangement joins TRBV6-5 to TRBJ2-1; no clear D gene. The germline V and J ends were trimmed by 5 bases and 8 bases, with 10 bases remaining between them. The CDR3 totals 12 residues. In germline, CDR1 is MNHEY, CDR2 SVGAGI. The CDR3, as DNA: TGTGCCAGCAGTCCTACACGGGATGAGCAGTTCTTC. Encoded protein: CASSPTRDEQFF.

The chain combines TRBV10-3 with TRBJ1-3, with D tentatively TRBD1 (6 bases). CDR3 size: 14 residues. Germline-derived CDR1 and CDR2 are ENHRY and SYGVKD. The ends were cut back, 8 bases at V and 3 bases at J, with 14 bases in the middle. CDR3 in amino acids: CAIAAPGDGNTIYF. In nucleotides, the CDR3 is TGTGCCATCGCCGCGCCAGGGGATGGAAACACCATATATTTT.

This clonotype has only a few counts. V is TRBV7-2 and J is TRBJ2-5, with a weak D call TRBD1 (5 bases). The V and J ends lost 3 bases and 5 bases respectively, with 25 bases between them. The CDR3 has 18 residues. Germline CDR1 SGHTA, CDR2 FQGNSA. CDR3 residues: CASSFLAHYRLLGETQYF. In DNA form, the CDR3 reads TGTGCCAGCAGCTTCTTGGCACATTACAGGTTACTCGGTGAGACCCAGTACTTC. The full variable domain, its missing parts supplied by reference TRBV7-2 and TRBJ2-5, is GAGVSQSPSNKVTEKGKDVELRCDPISGHTALYWYRQSLGQGLEFLIYFQGNSAPDKSGLPSDRFSAERTGGSVSTLTIQRTQQEDSAVYLCASSFLAHYRLLGETQYFGPGTRLLVL.

J is TRBJ1-2 and V is TRBV10-3; D is unclear. V gave up 4 bases and J gave up 3 bases, with 12 bases separating them. The germline V gene encodes CDR1 ENHRY and CDR2 SYGVKD. The CDR3 has 14 amino acids. Written as DNA, the CDR3 is TGTGCCATCAGTGTCGCAGATCCGTACTATGGCTACACCTTC. Translating it yields CAISVADPYYGYTF.

This clonotype was detected only a few times. The chain joins TRBV20-1 to TRBJ2-5, with D possibly being TRBD1 (5 bases). This CDR3 is 14 amino acids long. CDR1 is DFQATT, CDR2 SNEGSKA, per germline (reference sequence). The V end was cut by 2 bases, the J end by 1 base, with 11 bases between. In DNA form, the CDR3 reads TGCAGTGCTAGAAGGGGTGACGGCCAAGAGACCCAGTACTTC. This encodes CSARRGDGQETQYF.

V and J are TRBV19 and TRBJ1-5; D perhaps matches TRBD1 (6 bases). The CDR3 has 16 residues. V was clipped by 3 bases and J by 3 bases, with 15 bases between them. Per germline, CDR1 LNHDA and CDR2 SQIVND (reference sequence). CDR3 bases: TGTGCCAGTAGTATTACCGGGACAAACTTCAATCAGCCCCAGCATTTT. Protein product: CASSITGTNFNQPQHF.

The chain employs TRBV6-4 and TRBJ2-1; 16 bases line up with TRBD2. The V and J ends lost 3 bases and 6 bases, in that order; junction bases with no gene match: 2. Germline V gene lookup returns CDR1 MRHNA and CDR2 SNTAGT. The CDR3 runs to 16 residues. The CDR3 reads CASSDGTSGGANEQFF. As DNA, the CDR3 is TGTGCCAGCAGTGATGGGACTAGCGGGGGGGCCAATGAGCAGTTCTTC.

A few counts support this clonotype. CDR3 DNA: TGCGCCAGCAGCCAAGAACTAGCGGGGAACCGGTACAATGAGCAGTTCTTC. This translates into CASSQELAGNRYNEQFF. The chain has TRBV4-1 and TRBJ2-1, with TRBD2 identical over 10 bases. Germline V gene sequence: CDR1 MGHRA, CDR2 YSYEKL. This CDR3 has 17 amino acids. The V segment lost 0 bases and the J segment 4 bases; nucleotides outside the gene matches: 6.